The 14 T cell receptor beta chains listed next were all sequenced from one sample in a study of T cells after yellow fever vaccination. TCRdb redid the calling of the 5' RACE reads with MiXCR, one entry per CDR3 protein. This table holds about 320,000 distinct CDR3 sequences, approximately 11% found once. This specimen consisted of CD4+ T cells sorted from PBMCs, obtained 45 days after the yellow fever booster vaccination. Receptors originate from a man between 18 and 29 years old who received the YFV17D yellow fever vaccine.

The chain couples TRBV5-1 to TRBJ2-3, with 12 bases identical to TRBD2. Losses at the gene ends were 0 bases for V and 1 base for J; bases not matched to a gene: 6. Germline V gene sequence: CDR1 SGHRS, CDR2 YFSETQ. This CDR3 has 18 amino acids. CDR3 nucleotide sequence: TGCGCCAGCAGCTTGGTCCCTAGCGGGGGGGCTGGCACAGATACGCAGTATTTT. Residues: CASSLVPSGGAGTDTQYF.

This clonotype was observed a handful of times. The rearrangement joins TRBV3-1 to TRBJ1-1; D remains ambiguous. This CDR3 has 11 residues. Germline V gene data show CDR1 as LGHDT and CDR2 as YNNKEL (reference sequence). Trimming took 0 bases from V and 4 from J, leaving 0 bases between them. The CDR3 loop reads CASSQDTEAFF. The CDR3 nucleotides read TGTGCCAGCAGCCAAGACACTGAAGCTTTCTTT.

This clonotype was seen more than once but under ten times. The J gene is TRBJ2-3, the V gene TRBV7-2; possible D gene TRBD2, 6 bases. Germline values: CDR1 SGHTA, CDR2 FQGNSA. There are 14 residues in the CDR3. Trimming pared 6 bases from V and 2 bases from J, leaving 12 bases between. CDR3 bases: TGTGCCAGCAGTATGGGACTCTTCACAGATACGCAGTATTTT. Its protein product is CASSMGLFTDTQYF.

This clonotype came up once. The CDR3 loop is CASSLAGQQYF. The CDR3 DNA reads as TGTGCCAGCAGCTTGGCGGGCCAGCAGTACTTC. V gene TRBV7-9 combines with J gene TRBJ2-7; a weak D match, TRBD2 (5 bases). Trimming pared 3 bases from V and 8 bases from J, leaving 8 bases between. Germline loops: CDR1 SEHNR, CDR2 FQNEAQ (reference sequence). The CDR3 has 11 residues.

J is TRBJ2-1 and V is TRBV5-4; 8 nucleotides agree with TRBD2. The CDR3 has 17 amino acids. The germline V gene encodes CDR1 SGHNT and CDR2 YYREEE (reference sequence). Trimming removed 0 bases from V and 0 bases from J; junction bases left unmatched: 5. The CDR3 region is CASSLGGGLSSYNEQFF. CDR3 in DNA: TGTGCCAGCAGCTTGGGCGGGGGGTTGAGCTCCTACAATGAGCAGTTCTTC.

V usage is TRBV5-4 and J usage is TRBJ2-3, with D perhaps being TRBD1 or TRBD2 (5 bases each). Per the germline V gene, CDR1 is SGHNT and CDR2 is YYREEE (reference sequence). Trimming took 3 bases from V and 0 from J, leaving 11 bases between them. The CDR3 is 15 amino acids. CDR3 residues: CASSSYRDSTDTQYF. The DNA for the CDR3 is TGTGCCAGCAGCTCCTACCGGGACAGCACAGATACGCAGTATTTT. Supplemented by reference TRBV5-4 and TRBJ2-3, the full variable domain reads ETGVTQSPTHLIKTRGQQVTLRCSSQSGHNTVSWYQQALGQGPQFIFQYYREEENGRGNFPPRFSGLQFPNYSSELNVNALELDDSALYLCASSSYRDSTDTQYFGPGTRLTVL.

The chain combines TRBV11-2 with TRBJ1-5, with TRBD1 matching 9 bases. The V and J ends lost 5 bases and 3 bases, in that order; junction bases with no gene match: 8. The CDR3 covers 16 residues. The germline V gene has CDR1 SGHAT and CDR2 FQNNGV. The CDR3 DNA reads TGTGCCAGCAGCATGTCCGGGACAGGGTCCAATCAGCCCCAGCATTTT. Its protein is CASSMSGTGSNQPQHF.

V and J are TRBV5-6 and TRBJ2-5; 9 nucleotides agree with TRBD2. The CDR3 loop spans 15 amino acids. Germline trimming cut 5 bases from V and 5 bases from J; bases unmatched to any gene: 10. The germline V gene has CDR1 SGHDT and CDR2 YYEEEE. CDR3 bases: TGTGCCAGCAGTCATGCTGGGAGCGGGGGGGAGACCCAGTACTTC. As protein: CASSHAGSGGETQYF.

The chain uses TRBV20-1 and TRBJ2-4, with unresolved D. V was cut by 0 bases and J by 0 bases, with 12 bases left in between. Germline loops: CDR1 DFQATT, CDR2 SNEGSKA (reference sequence). This CDR3 has 16 amino acids. Here the CDR3 reads CSARERSLLAKNIQYF. The CDR3 DNA is TGCAGTGCTAGAGAACGCAGCCTTCTAGCCAAAAACATTCAGTACTTC.

This clonotype turned up a few times. J is TRBJ1-5 and V is TRBV20-1; D unresolved. The CDR3 totals 15 residues. Trimming left V 1 base short and J 4 bases short, with 14 bases between. CDR1 is DFQATT, CDR2 SNEGSKA, per germline (reference sequence). The CDR3, as DNA: TGCAGTGCTAGAGTTCCCAGAGGTGGGAATCAGCCCCAGCATTTT. Protein: CSARVPRGGNQPQHF.

This clonotype occurred a few times. The chain joins TRBV7-3 to TRBJ2-1, with D possibly TRBD1 on 6 matching bases. CDR1 SGHTA and CDR2 FQGTGA come from the germline V gene. Trimming took off 5 bases at V and 8 bases at J, with 19 bases between the two ends. The CDR3 is 15 residues long. CDR3 loop: CASSPGFWPGDEQFF. In DNA, the CDR3 is TGTGCCAGCAGCCCGGGATTCTGGCCAGGGGATGAGCAGTTCTTC. The full variable domain, its missing parts supplied by reference TRBV7-3 and TRBJ2-1, is GAGVSQTPSNKVTEKGKYVELRCDPISGHTALYWYRQSLGQGPEFLIYFQGTGAADDSGLPNDRFFAVRPEGSVSTLKIQRTERGDSAVYLCASSPGFWPGDEQFFGPGTRLTVL.

V usage is TRBV12-3 or TRBV12-4 and J usage is TRBJ2-3; D remains ambiguous. Trimming removed 5 bases from V and 2 bases from J, with 8 bases in between. This CDR3 is built from 13 residues. CDR3 nucleotides: TGTGCCAGCAGTGCAGCAAACACAGATACGCAGTATTTT. Its translation: CASSAANTDTQYF.

V usage is TRBV18 and J usage is TRBJ2-7; 7 bases are a match to TRBD2. Germline V CDR1 and CDR2: KGHSH, LQKENI. With V trimmed by 2 bases and J by 2 bases, 6 bases remained unmatched. This CDR3 spans 15 amino acids. The CDR3 sequence: CASSPGAGGAYEQYF. The CDR3, as DNA: TGTGCCAGCTCACCAGGAGCTGGGGGGGCCTACGAGCAGTACTTC.

V and J are TRBV24-1 and TRBJ1-6; D unresolved. Germline V gives CDR1 KGHDR, CDR2 SFDVKD. The CDR3 covers 15 residues. Trimming stripped 8 bases from V and 8 bases from J, with 18 bases between. CDR3 residues: CATTRRGMMDSPLHF. The DNA for the CDR3 is TGTGCCACCACCCGCCGGGGAATGATGGATTCACCCCTCCACTTT.